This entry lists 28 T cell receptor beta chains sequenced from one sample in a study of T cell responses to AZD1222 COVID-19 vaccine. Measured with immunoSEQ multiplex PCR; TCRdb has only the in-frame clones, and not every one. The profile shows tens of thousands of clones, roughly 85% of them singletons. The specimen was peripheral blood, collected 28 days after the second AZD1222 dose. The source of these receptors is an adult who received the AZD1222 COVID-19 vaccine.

CDR3 nucleotide sequence: TGCAGCGTTGAAGGTTTGGGAGGAGACCAGTACTTC. It is translated as CSVEGLGGDQYF. V and J are TRBV29-1 and TRBJ2-5; D might be TRBD2 (6 bases). The germline V and J ends were trimmed by 1 base and 10 bases, with 13 bases remaining between them. The CDR3 runs to 12 residues. Per germline, CDR1 SQVTM and CDR2 ANQGSEA.

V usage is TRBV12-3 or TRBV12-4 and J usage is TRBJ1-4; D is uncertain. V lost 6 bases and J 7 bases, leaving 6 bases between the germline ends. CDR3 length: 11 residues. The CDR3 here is CASSRAEKLFF. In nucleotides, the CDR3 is TGTGCCAGCAGCCGGGCTGAAAAACTGTTTTTT.

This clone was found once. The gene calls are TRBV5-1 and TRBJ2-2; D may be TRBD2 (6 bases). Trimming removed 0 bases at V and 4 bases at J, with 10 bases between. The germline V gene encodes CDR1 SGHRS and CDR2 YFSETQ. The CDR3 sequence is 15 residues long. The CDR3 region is CASSLEGLPTGELFF. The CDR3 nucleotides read TGCGCCAGCAGCTTGGAGGGACTGCCCACCGGGGAGCTGTTTTTT.

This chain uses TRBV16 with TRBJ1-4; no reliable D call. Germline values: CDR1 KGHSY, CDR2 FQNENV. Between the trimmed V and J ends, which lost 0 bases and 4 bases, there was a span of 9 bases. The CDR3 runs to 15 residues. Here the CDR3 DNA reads TGTGCCAGCAGCCAATCCGGGTCAGATAATGAAAAACTGTTTTTT. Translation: CASSQSGSDNEKLFF.

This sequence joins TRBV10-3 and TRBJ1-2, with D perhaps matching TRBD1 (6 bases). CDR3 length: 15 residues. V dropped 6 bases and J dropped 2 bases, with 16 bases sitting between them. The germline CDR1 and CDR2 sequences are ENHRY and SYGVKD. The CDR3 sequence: CAIRTTGQQNYGYTF. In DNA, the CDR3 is TGTGCCATCAGAACAACAGGGCAGCAGAACTATGGCTACACCTTC.

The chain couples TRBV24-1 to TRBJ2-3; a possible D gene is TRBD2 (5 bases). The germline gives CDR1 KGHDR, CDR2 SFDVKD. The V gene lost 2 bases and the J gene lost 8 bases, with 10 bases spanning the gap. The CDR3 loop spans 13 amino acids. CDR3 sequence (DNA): TGTGCCACCAGTGATTCACGGACTTCTACGCAGTATTTT. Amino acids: CATSDSRTSTQYF.

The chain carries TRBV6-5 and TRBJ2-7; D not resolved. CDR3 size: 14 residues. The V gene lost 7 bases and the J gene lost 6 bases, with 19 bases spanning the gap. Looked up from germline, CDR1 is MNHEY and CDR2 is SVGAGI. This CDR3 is CASTLDGSNGEQYF. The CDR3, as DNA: TGTGCCAGCACTCTCGACGGTTCCAATGGCGAGCAGTACTTC.

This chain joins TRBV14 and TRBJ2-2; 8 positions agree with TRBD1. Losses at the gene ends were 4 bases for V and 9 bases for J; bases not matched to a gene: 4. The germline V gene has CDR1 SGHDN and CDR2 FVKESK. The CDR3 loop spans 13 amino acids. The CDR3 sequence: CASSPDRGWELFF. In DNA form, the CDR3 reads TGTGCCAGCAGCCCCGACAGGGGTTGGGAGCTGTTTTTT. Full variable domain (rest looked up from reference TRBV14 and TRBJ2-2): EAGVTQFPSHSVIEKGQTVTLRCDPISGHDNLYWYRRVMGKEIKFLLHFVKESKQDESGMPNNRFLAERTGGTYSTLKVQPAELEDSGVYFCASSPDRGWELFFGEGSRLTVL.

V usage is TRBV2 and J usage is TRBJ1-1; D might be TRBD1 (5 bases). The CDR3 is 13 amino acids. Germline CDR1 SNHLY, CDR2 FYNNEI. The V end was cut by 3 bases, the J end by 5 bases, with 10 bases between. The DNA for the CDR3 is TGTGCCAGCAGTGATGGGGGTTGGACTGAAGCTTTCTTT. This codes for CASSDGGWTEAFF.

The CDR3 DNA sequence: TGTGCCAGCAGAACTCAGGGCACAGATACGCAGTATTTT. Protein sequence: CASRTQGTDTQYF. The chain recombines TRBV7-2 with TRBJ2-3, with D hard to call. The CDR3 loop spans 13 amino acids. The V end was cut by 6 bases, the J end by 1 base, with 8 bases between. Germline CDR1 is SGHTA and CDR2 is FQGNSA.

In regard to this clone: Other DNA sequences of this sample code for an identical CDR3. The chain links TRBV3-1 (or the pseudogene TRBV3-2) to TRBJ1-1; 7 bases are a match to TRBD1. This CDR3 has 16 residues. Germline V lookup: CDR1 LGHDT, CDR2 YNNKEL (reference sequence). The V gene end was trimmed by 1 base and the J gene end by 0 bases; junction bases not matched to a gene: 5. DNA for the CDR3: TGTGCCAGCAGCCAAGCAGGGGGAGGCATGAACACTGAAGCTTTCTTT. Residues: CASSQAGGGMNTEAFF.

The CDR3 DNA is TGTGCCAGCAGCAACAGGAACACTGAAGCTTTCTTT. It codes for CASSNRNTEAFF. The V gene is TRBV9, the J gene TRBJ1-1; D is undetermined. The CDR3 loop spans 12 amino acids. Germline CDR1 reads SGDLS; CDR2 reads YYNGEE. V was pared by 4 bases and J by 1 base, with 5 bases between.

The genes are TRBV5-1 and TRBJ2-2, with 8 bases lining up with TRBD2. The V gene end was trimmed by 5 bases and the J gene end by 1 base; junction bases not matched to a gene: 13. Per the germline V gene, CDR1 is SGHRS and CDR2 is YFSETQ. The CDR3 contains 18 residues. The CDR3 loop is CASRRSGSAGLNTGELFF. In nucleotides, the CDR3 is TGCGCCAGCAGGAGGAGCGGGAGTGCAGGTTTGAACACCGGGGAGCTGTTTTTT.

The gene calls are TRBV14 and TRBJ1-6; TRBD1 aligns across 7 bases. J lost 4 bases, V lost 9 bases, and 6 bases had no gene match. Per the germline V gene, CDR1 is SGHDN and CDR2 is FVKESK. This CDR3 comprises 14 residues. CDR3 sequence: CASNRGPYNSPLHF. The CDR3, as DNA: TGTGCCAGTAACAGGGGTCCTTATAATTCACCCCTCCACTTT. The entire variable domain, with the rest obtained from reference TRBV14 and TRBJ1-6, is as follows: EAGVTQFPSHSVIEKGQTVTLRCDPISGHDNLYWYRRVMGKEIKFLLHFVKESKQDESGMPNNRFLAERTGGTYSTLKVQPAELEDSGVYFCASNRGPYNSPLHFGNGTRLTVT.

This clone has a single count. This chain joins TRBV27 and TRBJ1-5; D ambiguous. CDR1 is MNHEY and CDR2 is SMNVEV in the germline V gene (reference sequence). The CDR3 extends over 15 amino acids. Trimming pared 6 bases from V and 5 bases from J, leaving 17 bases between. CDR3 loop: CASSSARTDYQPQHF. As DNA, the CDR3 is TGTGCCAGCAGCTCGGCCCGGACGGATTATCAGCCCCAGCATTTT.

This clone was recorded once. The CDR3 here is CARSSFDRGSRSGQPQHF. The CDR3 DNA follows: TGTGCCAGAAGCTCGTTCGACAGGGGGAGTCGGTCGGGTCAGCCCCAGCATTTT. V usage is TRBV7-5 and J usage is TRBJ1-5; the table assigns TRBD1, which was not confirmed against the DNA. TRBV7-5 is noted as a pseudogene. The CDR3 spans 18 residues.

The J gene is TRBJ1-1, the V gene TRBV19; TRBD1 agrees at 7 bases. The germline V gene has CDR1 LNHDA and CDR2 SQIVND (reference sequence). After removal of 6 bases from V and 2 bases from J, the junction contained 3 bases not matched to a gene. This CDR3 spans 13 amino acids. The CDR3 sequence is CASRDRRNTEAFF. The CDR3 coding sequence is TGTGCCAGTAGGGACAGGAGAAACACTGAAGCTTTCTTT. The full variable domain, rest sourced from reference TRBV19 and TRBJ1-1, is DGGITQSPKYLFRKEGQNVTLSCEQNLNHDAMYWYRQDPGQGLRLIYYSQIVNDFQKGDIAEGYSVSREKKESFPLTVTSAQKNPTAFYLCASRDRRNTEAFFGQGTRLTVV.

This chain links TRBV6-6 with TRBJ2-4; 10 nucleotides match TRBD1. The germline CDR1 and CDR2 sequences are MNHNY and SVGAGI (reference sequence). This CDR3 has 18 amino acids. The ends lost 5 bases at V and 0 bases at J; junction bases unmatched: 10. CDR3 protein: CASSPGTGAPLAKNIQYF. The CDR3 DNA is TGTGCCAGCAGTCCCGGGACAGGGGCACCCCTAGCCAAAAACATTCAGTACTTC.

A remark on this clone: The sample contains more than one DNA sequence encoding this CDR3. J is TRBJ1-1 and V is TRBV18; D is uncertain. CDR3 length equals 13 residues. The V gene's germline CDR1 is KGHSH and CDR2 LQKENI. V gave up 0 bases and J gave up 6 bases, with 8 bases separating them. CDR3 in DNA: TGTGCCAGCTCACCACCCGTTGACCCTGAAGCTTTCTTT. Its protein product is CASSPPVDPEAFF.

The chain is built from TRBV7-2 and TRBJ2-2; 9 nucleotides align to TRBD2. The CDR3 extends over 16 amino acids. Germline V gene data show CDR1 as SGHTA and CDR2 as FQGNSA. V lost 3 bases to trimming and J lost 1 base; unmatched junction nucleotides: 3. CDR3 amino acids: CASSFLAGMNTGELFF. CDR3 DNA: TGTGCCAGCAGCTTCCTAGCGGGAATGAACACCGGGGAGCTGTTTTTT.

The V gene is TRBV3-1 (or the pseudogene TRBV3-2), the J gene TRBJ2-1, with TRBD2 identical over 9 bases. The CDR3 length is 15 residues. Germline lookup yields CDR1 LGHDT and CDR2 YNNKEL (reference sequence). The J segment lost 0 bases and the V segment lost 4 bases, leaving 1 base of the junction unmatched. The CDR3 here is CASSRAGGSYNEQFF. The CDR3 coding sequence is TGTGCCAGCAGCCGAGCGGGGGGCTCCTACAATGAGCAGTTCTTC.

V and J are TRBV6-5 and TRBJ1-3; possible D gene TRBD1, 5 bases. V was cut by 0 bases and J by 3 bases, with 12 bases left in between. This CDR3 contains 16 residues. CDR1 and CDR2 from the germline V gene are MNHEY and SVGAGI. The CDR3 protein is CASSYSMGLRGNTIYF. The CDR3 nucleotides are TGTGCCAGCAGTTACTCGATGGGGCTACGTGGAAACACCATATATTTT.

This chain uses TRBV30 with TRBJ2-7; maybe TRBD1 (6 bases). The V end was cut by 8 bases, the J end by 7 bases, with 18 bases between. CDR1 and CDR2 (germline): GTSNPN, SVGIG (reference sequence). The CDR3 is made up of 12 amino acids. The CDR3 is CAVQGKVWEQYF. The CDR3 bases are TGTGCCGTACAGGGAAAGGTGTGGGAGCAGTACTTC.

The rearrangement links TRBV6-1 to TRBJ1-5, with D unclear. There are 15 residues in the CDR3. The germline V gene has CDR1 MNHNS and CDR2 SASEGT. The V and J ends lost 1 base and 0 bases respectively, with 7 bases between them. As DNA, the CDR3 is TGTGCCAGCAGTGAAGTGTTGGGTAGCAATCAGCCCCAGCATTTT. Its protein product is CASSEVLGSNQPQHF.

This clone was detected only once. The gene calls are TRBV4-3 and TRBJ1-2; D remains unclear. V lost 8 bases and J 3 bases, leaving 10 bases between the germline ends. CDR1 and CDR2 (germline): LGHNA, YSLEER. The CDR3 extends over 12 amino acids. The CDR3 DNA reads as TGCGCCAGCTCCCCGGGTCACTATGGCTACACCTTC. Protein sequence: CASSPGHYGYTF.

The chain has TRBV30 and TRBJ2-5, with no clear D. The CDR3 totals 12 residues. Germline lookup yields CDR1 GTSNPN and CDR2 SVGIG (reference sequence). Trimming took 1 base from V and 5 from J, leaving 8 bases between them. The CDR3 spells CAWSDAKETQYF. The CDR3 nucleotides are TGTGCCTGGAGTGATGCTAAGGAGACCCAGTACTTC.

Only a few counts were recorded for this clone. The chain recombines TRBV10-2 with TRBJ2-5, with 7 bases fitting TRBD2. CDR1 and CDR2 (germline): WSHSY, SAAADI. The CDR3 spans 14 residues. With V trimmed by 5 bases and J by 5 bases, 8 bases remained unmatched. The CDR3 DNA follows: TGCGCCAGCAGTCAGGCGGGAGTCGGGGAGACCCAGTACTTC. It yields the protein CASSQAGVGETQYF.

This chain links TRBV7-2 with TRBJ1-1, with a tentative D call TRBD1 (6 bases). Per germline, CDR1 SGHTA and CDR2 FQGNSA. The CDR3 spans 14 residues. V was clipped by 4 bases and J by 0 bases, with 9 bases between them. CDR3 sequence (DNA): TGTGCCAGCAGCTCACAGGGTGTGAACACTGAAGCTTTCTTT. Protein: CASSSQGVNTEAFF. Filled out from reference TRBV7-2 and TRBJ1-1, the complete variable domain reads GAGVSQSPSNKVTEKGKDVELRCDPISGHTALYWYRQSLGQGLEFLIYFQGNSAPDKSGLPSDRFSAERTGGSVSTLTIQRTQQEDSAVYLCASSSQGVNTEAFFGQGTRLTVV.